Below are 13 T cell receptor beta chains sequenced from a single sample in a study of T cells in lung cancer brain metastases (dated by TCRdb to 2017 to 2018). Library preparation employed the immunoSEQ multiplex PCR assay. Sourced from immuneACCESS, this table was stored by TCRdb with only in-frame sequences that have V and J called. A share of the clones is absent; for the studies checked, an unresolved V gene accounts for under half, and the remainder has no known explanation. In all, the sample holds some 5,000 clones, and more than 75% of those were seen once. The ten largest make up roughly 6.1% of the sample. The sequenced material came from tumor tissue from a brain metastasis. The cell subset or site label on this specimen signifies: paired resected brain metastasis. These receptor sequences come from a man aged 45-65 years with non-small cell lung cancer that had spread to the brain.

For this clone: Other DNA sequences in the same sample also yield this CDR3. The V and J genes are TRBV30 and TRBJ1-5; D gene unclear. V was clipped by 0 bases and J by 4 bases, with 7 bases between them. From germline, CDR1 is GTSNPN and CDR2 SVGIG (reference sequence). This CDR3 contains 13 residues. This CDR3 reads CAWSVTENQPQHF. CDR3 DNA sequence: TGTGCCTGGAGTGTAACAGAGAATCAGCCCCAGCATTTT.

Remarks on this clone: The sample has other DNA sequences that encode this CDR3 too. This sequence joins TRBV4-3 and TRBJ2-3; TRBD2 is a possible D gene (5 bases). CDR1 is LGHNA and CDR2 is YSLEER in the germline V gene. The CDR3 is made up of 16 amino acids. The V end was cut by 4 bases, the J end by 3 bases, with 17 bases between. The DNA of the CDR3 is TGCGCCAGCAGCCCATACTTCCGGGATTATACAGATACGCAGTATTTT. Protein: CASSPYFRDYTDTQYF.

J is TRBJ2-3 and V is TRBV6-5; D is undetermined. V was cut by 4 bases and J by 7 bases, with 9 bases left in between. Germline-derived CDR1 and CDR2 are MNHEY and SVGAGI. This CDR3 has 12 residues. CDR3 residues: CASSSVANTQYF. The DNA of the CDR3 is TGTGCCAGCAGTTCCGTTGCCAATACGCAGTATTTT.

This clone was counted between two and nine times. This rearrangement joins TRBV6-5 to TRBJ2-7; the D gene is possibly TRBD1 (6 bases). Looked up from germline, CDR1 is MNHEY and CDR2 is SVGAGI. CDR3 length equals 13 residues. Trimming cost V 6 bases and J 3 bases, with 12 bases left between them. In DNA form, the CDR3 reads TGTGCCAGCAGGGACAGTCTCTACTACGAGCAGTACTTC. It specifies CASRDSLYYEQYF.

The chain links TRBV5-1 to TRBJ2-7; D is perhaps TRBD1 (5 bases). The V end lost 0 bases, the J end lost 6 bases, and 16 bases lay between the germline ends. The CDR3 consists of 15 residues. CDR1 is SGHRS and CDR2 is YFSETQ in the germline V gene. CDR3 DNA: TGCGCCAGCAGCTTGGCCCTGGACACCGGGTCCGAGCAGTACTTC. It codes for CASSLALDTGSEQYF.

J is TRBJ2-1 and V is TRBV2; TRBD1 aligns across 12 bases. After removal of 6 bases from V and 6 bases from J, the junction contained 3 bases not matched to a gene. CDR3 length: 14 residues. Germline CDR1 is SNHLY and CDR2 is FYNNEI. DNA of the CDR3: TGTGCCAGCAGCCGGGACAGGGGGCTCAATGAGCAGTTCTTC. Its translation is CASSRDRGLNEQFF.

The gene calls are TRBV6-5 and TRBJ1-2; a possible D gene is TRBD1 (5 bases). The V gene lost 6 bases and the J gene lost 6 bases, with 14 bases spanning the gap. CDR1 MNHEY and CDR2 SVGAGI come from the germline V gene. The CDR3 runs 13 residues. CDR3 coding DNA: TGTGCCAGCAGACAAAGACAGTTAGATGGCTACACCTTC. This translates into CASRQRQLDGYTF.

The chain uses TRBV27 and TRBJ1-4, with TRBD1 as a possible D gene (5 bases). Germline V gene data show CDR1 as MNHEY and CDR2 as SMNVEV (reference sequence). The CDR3 runs 13 residues. V dropped 5 bases and J dropped 8 bases, with 12 bases sitting between them. The CDR3 protein is CASSNRDSEKLFF. As DNA, the CDR3 is TGTGCCAGCAGTAACCGGGACTCCGAAAAACTGTTTTTT. The full variable domain, its missing parts supplied by reference TRBV27 and TRBJ1-4, is EAQVTQNPRYLITVTGKKLTVTCSQNMNHEYMSWYRQDPGLGLRQIYYSMNVEVTDKGDVPEGYKVSRKEKRNFPLILESPSPNQTSLYFCASSNRDSEKLFFGSGTQLSVL.

The chain carries TRBV9 and TRBJ1-1, with TRBD1 identical over 7 bases. V was clipped by 2 bases and J by 5 bases; unmatched bases: 6. Germline CDR1 SGDLS, CDR2 YYNGEE. This CDR3 has 14 residues. The CDR3 here is CASSVSTGDTEAFF. CDR3 nucleotide sequence: TGTGCCAGCAGCGTTAGCACAGGGGATACTGAAGCTTTCTTT. The full variable domain, rest sourced from reference TRBV9 and TRBJ1-1, is DSGVTQTPKHLITATGQRVTLRCSPRSGDLSVYWYQQSLDQGLQFLIQYYNGEERAKGNILERFSAQQFPDLHSELNLSSLELGDSALYFCASSVSTGDTEAFFGQGTRLTVV.

The CDR3 spells CASSLGGFLNTGELFF. In DNA form, the CDR3 reads TGCGCCAGCAGCTTGGGTGGATTTTTGAACACCGGGGAGCTGTTTTTT. V gene TRBV5-1 combines with J gene TRBJ2-2; no definite D call. The CDR3 runs to 16 residues. Trimming stripped 0 bases from V and 1 base from J, with 10 bases between. Germline assignment: CDR1 SGHRS and CDR2 YFSETQ.

This clone is a singleton in its sample. This chain links TRBV7-2 with TRBJ1-2, with D hard to call. CDR3 size: 12 residues. Per the germline V gene, CDR1 is SGHTA and CDR2 is FQGNSA. Trimming cost V 4 bases and J 7 bases, with 10 bases left between them. The CDR3 reads CASSSDRFGYTF. The DNA for the CDR3 is TGTGCCAGCAGCTCCGACCGGTTTGGCTACACCTTC.

The rearrangement links TRBV18 to TRBJ2-5; D may be TRBD1 (6 bases). CDR1 and CDR2 from the germline V gene are KGHSH and LQKENI. The CDR3 sequence is 16 residues long. Trimming took off 3 bases at V and 5 bases at J, with 19 bases between the two ends. CDR3 nucleotide sequence: TGTGCCAGCTCACCTTCTTTTCAGGGGCGAGGGGAGACCCAGTACTTC. Translating it yields CASSPSFQGRGETQYF.

Details on this clone: Other DNA sequences in the sample encode the same CDR3. V and J are TRBV18 and TRBJ2-7, with TRBD1 as a possible D gene (7 bases). The CDR3 loop spans 15 amino acids. Germline CDR1 KGHSH, CDR2 LQKENI. Trimming stripped 0 bases from V and 3 bases from J, with 12 bases between. CDR3 coding DNA: TGTGCCAGCTCACCACCCGGTCAGGGGGGCTACGAGCAGTACTTC. The encoded protein is CASSPPGQGGYEQYF.